The 15 T cell receptor beta chains below all came from one sample that was sequenced in a study of cytomegalovirus exposure and HLA in healthy donors. The PCR had 60 Vbeta and 13 Jbeta primers. Assay: immunoSEQ multiplex PCR; the TCRdb copy retains only in-frame clones and omits some. The repertoire has 110,000 or so clones, 70% to 85% of them found once; the top ten carry around a tenth. Sequencing used PBMCs. The receptor set was obtained from a woman aged 45-59 years in good health and CMV-seropositive.

The chain employs TRBV5-6 and TRBJ1-2; a possible D gene is TRBD1 (5 bases). Trimming took 7 bases from V and 5 from J, leaving 12 bases between them. CDR1 and CDR2 from the germline V gene are SGHDT and YYEEEE. The length of the CDR3 is 12 residues. The CDR3 sequence: CASHGGVYGYTF. In DNA form, the CDR3 reads TGTGCCAGCCATGGGGGGGTGTATGGCTACACCTTC.

The chain recombines TRBV30 with TRBJ1-2; TRBD1 matches 8 bases. The germline V gene has CDR1 GTSNPN and CDR2 SVGIG (reference sequence). V shed 5 bases and J 8 bases; nucleotides not matched to a gene: 4. The CDR3 totals 11 residues. The CDR3 DNA reads as TGTGCCTGGTGGACAGGGAGAGGCTACACCTTC. Its protein is CAWWTGRGYTF.

The chain has TRBV10-3 and TRBJ1-6, with a tentative D call TRBD1 (5 bases). Germline loops: CDR1 ENHRY, CDR2 SYGVKD. The germline V and J ends were trimmed by 2 bases and 15 bases, with 11 bases remaining between them. The CDR3 runs to 12 residues. The CDR3 region is CAISEVLGLLHF. The DNA of the CDR3 is TGTGCCATCAGTGAGGTATTGGGACTCCTCCACTTT.

The J gene is TRBJ2-3, the V gene TRBV5-4, with unresolved D. CDR3 size: 12 residues. The V gene's germline CDR1 is SGHNT and CDR2 YYREEE (reference sequence). The V end lost 4 bases, the J end lost 0 bases, and 3 bases lay between the germline ends. CDR3 in amino acids: CASSQSTDTQYF. For the CDR3, the DNA is TGTGCCAGCAGCCAAAGCACAGATACGCAGTATTTT.

CDR3 nucleotides: TGCGCCAGCACCCCAGGGGGTTACTATGGCTACACCTTC. Amino acid sequence: CASTPGGYYGYTF. V is TRBV10-2 and J is TRBJ1-2; TRBD1 agrees at 7 bases. The germline V gene encodes CDR1 WSHSY and CDR2 SAAADI. V lost 7 bases to trimming and J lost 3 bases; unmatched junction nucleotides: 5. This CDR3 is 13 amino acids long.

In the case of this clone: The CDR3 end shows no conserved phenylalanine or tryptophan, and so a read error is likely. The J gene is TRBJ2-7, the V gene TRBV29-1; 7 bases match TRBD2. CDR1 is SQVTM, CDR2 ANQGSEA, per germline. The CDR3 consists of 16 residues. The J segment lost 7 bases and the V segment lost 1 base, leaving 16 bases of the junction unmatched. This CDR3 reads CSVEVVGHSTSFEQYL. The CDR3 DNA sequence: TGCAGCGTTGAAGTGGTAGGACACTCGACTAGCTTTGAGCAGTACCTC.

This clone was detected only once. Here the CDR3 DNA reads TGTGCCAGCAGCTTGGATGAGTCTCTAGCCAAAAACATTCAGTACTTC. It translates to CASSLDESLAKNIQYF. This rearrangement joins TRBV5-5 to TRBJ2-4; D is uncertain. The germline V and J ends were trimmed by 0 bases and 0 bases, with 10 bases remaining between them. The CDR3 is 16 amino acids. Looked up from germline, CDR1 is SGHKS and CDR2 is YYEKEE (reference sequence).

The rearrangement uses TRBV30 and TRBJ1-1; 10 bases map to TRBD1. The CDR3 runs to 16 residues. V gave up 2 bases and J gave up 4 bases; unmatched junction bases: 10. The germline V gene encodes CDR1 GTSNPN and CDR2 SVGIG (reference sequence). CDR3: CAWSSPGQGYLTEAFF. CDR3 DNA: TGTGCCTGGAGTTCCCCGGGACAGGGGTACCTCACTGAAGCTTTCTTT.

This clone was seen more than once but under ten times. V usage is TRBV7-2 and J usage is TRBJ1-1; D remains unclear. The CDR3 spans 15 residues. Germline V CDR1 and CDR2: SGHTA, FQGNSA. V shed 4 bases and J shed 1 base, with 13 bases lying between them. CDR3 region: CASSWVGRANTEAFF. The DNA for the CDR3 is TGTGCCAGCAGCTGGGTCGGGAGGGCGAACACTGAAGCTTTCTTT. Full variable domain (rest looked up from reference TRBV7-2 and TRBJ1-1): GAGVSQSPSNKVTEKGKDVELRCDPISGHTALYWYRQSLGQGLEFLIYFQGNSAPDKSGLPSDRFSAERTGGSVSTLTIQRTQQEDSAVYLCASSWVGRANTEAFFGQGTRLTVV.

V is TRBV7-6 and J is TRBJ2-7; 10 bases are shared with TRBD1. The CDR3 length is 15 residues. CDR1 SGHVS and CDR2 FNYEAQ come from the germline V gene. Trimming took 1 base from V and 5 from J; bases not matched to a gene: 5. The CDR3 DNA follows: TGTGCCAGCAGCTTAGGTGGGACAGGGGCCCACGAGCAGTACTTC. Amino acids: CASSLGGTGAHEQYF. Filled out from reference TRBV7-6 and TRBJ2-7, the complete variable domain reads GAGVSQSPRYKVTKRGQDVALRCDPISGHVSLYWYRQALGQGPEFLTYFNYEAQQDKSGLPNDRFSAERPEGSISTLTIQRTEQRDSAMYRCASSLGGTGAHEQYFGPGTRLTVT.

The V gene is TRBV5-4, the J gene TRBJ1-3, with TRBD1 matching 8 bases. CDR1 and CDR2 from the germline V gene are SGHNT and YYREEE (reference sequence). With V trimmed by 6 bases and J by 4 bases, 12 bases remained unmatched. CDR3 size: 16 residues. For the CDR3, the DNA is TGTGCCAGCACCGGACAGGGCTACTCTGGCGGAAACACCATATATTTT. This translates into CASTGQGYSGGNTIYF.

This clone has just a few counts. This chain joins TRBV4-3 and TRBJ1-1; D possibly corresponds to TRBD1 (5 bases). There are 14 residues in the CDR3. Trimming left V 1 base short and J 4 bases short, with 10 bases between. Germline V CDR1 and CDR2: LGHNA, YSLEER. The CDR3 loop reads CASSQGQKLTEAFF. CDR3 bases: TGCGCCAGCAGCCAAGGACAGAAACTCACTGAAGCTTTCTTT.

The V gene is TRBV27, the J gene TRBJ1-2, with D possibly matching TRBD1 (5 bases). Trimming shortened V by 6 bases and J by 3 bases, and 14 bases separated the two germline ends. Germline values: CDR1 MNHEY, CDR2 SMNVEV (reference sequence). This CDR3 is 14 amino acids long. The CDR3 nucleotides read TGTGCCAGCAGCCCCTCCGACAGTTACTATGGCTACACCTTC. Protein sequence: CASSPSDSYYGYTF.

The CDR3 DNA follows: TGTGCCAGTAGATCCTGGTACGGGGATACGCAGTATTTT. Amino acids: CASRSWYGDTQYF. This chain uses TRBV19 with TRBJ2-3; no reliable D call. Trimming took off 6 bases at V and 6 bases at J, with 13 bases between the two ends. In germline, CDR1 is LNHDA, CDR2 SQIVND (reference sequence). This CDR3 has 13 residues.

The chain links TRBV4-3 to TRBJ2-3, with TRBD2 as a possible D gene (6 bases). V shed 3 bases and J shed 1 base, with 14 bases lying between them. The CDR3 spans 16 residues. The germline V gene has CDR1 LGHNA and CDR2 YSLEER. Written as DNA, the CDR3 is TGCGCCAGCAGCCAGGATAACTGGGGGGGCACAGATACGCAGTATTTT. This translates into CASSQDNWGGTDTQYF.